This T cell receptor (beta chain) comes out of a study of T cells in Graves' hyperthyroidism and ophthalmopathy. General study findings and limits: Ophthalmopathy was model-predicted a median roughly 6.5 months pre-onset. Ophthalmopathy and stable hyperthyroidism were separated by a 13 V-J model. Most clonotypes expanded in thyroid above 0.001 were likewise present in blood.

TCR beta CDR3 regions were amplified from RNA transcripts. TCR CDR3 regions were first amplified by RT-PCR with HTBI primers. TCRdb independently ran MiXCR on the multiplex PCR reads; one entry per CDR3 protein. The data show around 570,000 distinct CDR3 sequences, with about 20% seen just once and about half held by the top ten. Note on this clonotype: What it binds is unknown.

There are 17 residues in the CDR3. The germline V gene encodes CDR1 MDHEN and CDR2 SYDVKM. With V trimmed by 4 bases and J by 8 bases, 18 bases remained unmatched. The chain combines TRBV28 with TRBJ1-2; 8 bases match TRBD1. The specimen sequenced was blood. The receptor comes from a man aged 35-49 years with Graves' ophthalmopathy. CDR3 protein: CASSSHSLLGQGGGYTF. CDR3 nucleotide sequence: TGTGCCAGCAGTTCCCACAGCCTCCTCGGACAGGGAGGGGGCTACACCTTC.